What follows are 14 T cell receptor beta chains derived from one specimen sequenced in a study of regulatory T cells in long-lasting Graves disease. Time point described: newly diagnosed GD, antithyroid drugs for less than 3 months. The TCR library was prepared using RNA isolated from PBMCs. iRepertoire HTBI primers and Arm-PCR of CDR3 regions built TCR beta libraries. TCRdb called the multiplex PCR reads again in MiXCR, with one record for every CDR3 protein. The sample lists hundreds of thousands of distinct CDR3 sequences; 16% were seen once. The data also belong to a second study, concerning T cells in Graves' hyperthyroidism and ophthalmopathy.

The sample consisted of peripheral blood mononuclear cells (PBMCs), taken at new diagnosis, from a patient treated with antithyroid drugs. Every receptor here comes from a woman aged 25-40 years with Graves disease.

This sequence joins TRBV5-4 and TRBJ2-5; tentative D call: TRBD2 (5 bases). The CDR3 runs 14 residues. Trimming pared 5 bases from V and 2 bases from J, leaving 13 bases between. The germline gives CDR1 SGHNT, CDR2 YYREEE (reference sequence). CDR3 sequence: CASSTGSGQETQYF. In DNA, the CDR3 is TGTGCCAGCAGTACGGGGTCCGGGCAAGAGACCCAGTACTTC. Full variable domain (missing parts from reference TRBV5-4 and TRBJ2-5): ETGVTQSPTHLIKTRGQQVTLRCSSQSGHNTVSWYQQALGQGPQFIFQYYREEENGRGNFPPRFSGLQFPNYSSELNVNALELDDSALYLCASSTGSGQETQYFGPGTRLLVL.

The gene calls are TRBV11-2 and TRBJ1-1; 11 bases line up with TRBD1. The V gene's germline CDR1 is SGHAT and CDR2 FQNNGV. With V trimmed by 4 bases and J by 3 bases, 13 bases remained unmatched. CDR3 length equals 18 residues. The CDR3 sequence is CASSSIPGQGDGYTEAFF. The CDR3 coding sequence is TGTGCCAGCAGCTCAATTCCGGGACAGGGGGACGGTTACACTGAAGCTTTCTTT.

This chain links TRBV19 with TRBJ2-4; D might be TRBD1 (7 bases). This CDR3 has 15 amino acids. Trimming removed 8 bases at V and 8 bases at J, with 22 bases between. Germline lookup yields CDR1 LNHDA and CDR2 SQIVND (reference sequence). CDR3 in DNA: TGTGCCAGTCGACAGGGAAGGAGGGAGAGGGACATTCAGTACTTC. Translated: CASRQGRRERDIQYF.

There are many counts of this clonotype. V is TRBV28 and J is TRBJ2-7; D gene unclear. The V and J ends lost 4 bases and 4 bases respectively, with 26 bases between them. The CDR3 loop spans 18 amino acids. CDR1 and CDR2 (germline): MDHEN, SYDVKM. The CDR3 nucleotides are TGTGCCAGCAGTTCCCAAACTCCCCGTTGGGATCCCCATTACGAGCAGTACTTC. Protein product: CASSSQTPRWDPHYEQYF. Full variable domain (missing parts from reference TRBV28 and TRBJ2-7): DVKVTQSSRYLVKRTGEKVFLECVQDMDHENMFWYRQDPGLGLRLIYFSYDVKMKEKGDIPEGYSVSREKKERFSLILESASTNQTSMYLCASSSQTPRWDPHYEQYFGPGTRLTVT.

This clonotype has at least ten counts. The rearrangement links TRBV11-2 to TRBJ2-7, with D tentatively TRBD1 (5 bases). The CDR3 sequence is 13 residues long. V lost 3 bases and J 1 base, leaving 7 bases between the germline ends. In germline, CDR1 is SGHAT, CDR2 FQNNGV. The CDR3 DNA reads as TGTGCCAGCAGCTTTCAGGGATCCTACGAGCAGTACTTC. Encoded protein: CASSFQGSYEQYF. Using reference TRBV11-2 and TRBJ2-7 for the parts outside the CDR3, the full variable domain is EAGVAQSPRYKIIEKRQSVAFWCNPISGHATLYWYQQILGQGPKLLIQFQNNGVVDDSQLPKDRFSAERLKGVDSTLKIQPAKLEDSAVYLCASSFQGSYEQYFGPGTRLTVT.

This clonotype was recorded once. A much larger clone is a single base away; this may be a read error. The chain combines TRBV27 with TRBJ1-1; D is perhaps TRBD1 (5 bases). V lost 6 bases, J lost 2 bases, and 22 bases lay in between. The CDR3 extends over 17 amino acids. Germline V gene lookup returns CDR1 MNHEY and CDR2 SMNVEV (reference sequence). This CDR3 reads CASSPLLGGKKNTEAFF. For the CDR3, the DNA is TGTGCCAGCAGCCCCCTCCTGGGGGGAAAAAAAAACACTGAAGCTTTCTTT.

This rearrangement joins TRBV19 to TRBJ2-3; D uncertain. The CDR3 extends over 14 amino acids. Trimming took 3 bases from V and 2 from J, leaving 9 bases between them. The germline V gene encodes CDR1 LNHDA and CDR2 SQIVND (reference sequence). CDR3 in amino acids: CASSIGYATDTQYF. The CDR3 nucleotides are TGTGCCAGTAGTATCGGCTACGCCACAGATACGCAGTATTTT.

J is TRBJ2-5 and V is TRBV2; D unresolved. V lost 10 bases and J lost 0, with 12 bases in between. This CDR3 has 13 residues. The germline V gene has CDR1 SNHLY and CDR2 FYNNEI. This chain's CDR3 is CAISMGYQETQYF. CDR3 DNA sequence: TGTGCCATCTCGATGGGGTACCAAGAGACCCAGTACTTC.

There are a few counts of this clonotype. The rearrangement links TRBV20-1 to TRBJ1-2; maybe TRBD1 (5 bases). V lost 6 bases, J lost 4 bases, and 24 bases lay in between. The germline V gene has CDR1 DFQATT and CDR2 SNEGSKA (reference sequence). The CDR3 loop spans 16 amino acids. CDR3 DNA sequence: TGCAGTGCCCTAGAGGAGAGAGCAGGGAACATCTATGGCTACACCTTC. Amino acids: CSALEERAGNIYGYTF.

A remark on this clonotype: A clone one base away is much larger, so this may be a read error. The chain joins TRBV5-6 to TRBJ1-5; 7 bases agree with TRBD1. CDR1 is SGHDT and CDR2 is YYEEEE in the germline V gene. This CDR3 contains 15 residues. CDR3 protein: CASSWGQSRNQPRHF. DNA of the CDR3: TGTGCCAGCAGCTGGGGACAGAGCAGAAATCAGCCCCGGCATTTT.

This clonotype appeared a few times. The chain has TRBV20-1 and TRBJ2-2, with 9 bases identical to TRBD2. This CDR3 contains 15 residues. J lost 7 bases, V lost 5 bases, and 11 bases had no gene match. The germline V gene has CDR1 DFQATT and CDR2 SNEGSKA (reference sequence). The CDR3 DNA reads TGCAGTGCTCGCGCGATTAGCGGGAGAGACGGGGAGCTGTTTTTT. Translating it yields CSARAISGRDGELFF.

This clonotype was observed a handful of times. The V and J genes are TRBV6-1 and TRBJ1-2; TRBD1 matches at 8 bases. After removal of 9 bases from V and 0 bases from J, the junction contained 3 bases not matched to a gene. This CDR3 has 13 residues. The germline gives CDR1 MNHNS, CDR2 SASEGT. CDR3 loop: CASRTGTNYGYTF. The CDR3 coding sequence is TGTGCCAGTAGGACAGGGACTAACTATGGCTACACCTTC.

The table lists this clonotype with many counts. The V gene is TRBV28, the J gene TRBJ1-5; D is possibly TRBD1 (6 bases). Germline CDR1 is MDHEN and CDR2 is SYDVKM. With 6 bases removed from V and 1 base from J, the gap between germline ends came to 22 bases. CDR3 length equals 18 residues. As DNA, the CDR3 is TGTGCCAGCAGGTTACGGACAGTCCCGGGTTTGAGCAATCAGCCCCAGCATTTT. Translating gives CASRLRTVPGLSNQPQHF.

This clonotype was counted a few times. CDR3 coding DNA: TGTGCCAGCAGTTTATCCTCTAGCGGGACCTCGGGGGAGCTGTTTTTT. As protein: CASSLSSSGTSGELFF. The genes are TRBV28 and TRBJ2-2; 9 bases fit TRBD2. The V gene end was trimmed by 1 base and the J gene end by 8 bases; junction bases not matched to a gene: 8. The CDR3 totals 16 residues. Germline V gene sequence: CDR1 MDHEN, CDR2 SYDVKM.